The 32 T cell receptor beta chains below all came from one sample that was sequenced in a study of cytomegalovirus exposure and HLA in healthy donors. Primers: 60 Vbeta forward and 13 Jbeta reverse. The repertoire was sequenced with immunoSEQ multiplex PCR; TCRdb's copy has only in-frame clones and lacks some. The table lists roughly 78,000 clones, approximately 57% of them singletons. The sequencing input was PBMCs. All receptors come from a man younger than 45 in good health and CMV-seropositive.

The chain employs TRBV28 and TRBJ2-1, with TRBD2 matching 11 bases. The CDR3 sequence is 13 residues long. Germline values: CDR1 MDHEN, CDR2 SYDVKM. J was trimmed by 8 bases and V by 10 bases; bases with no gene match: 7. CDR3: CATKGLAEYEQFF. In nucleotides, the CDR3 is TGTGCCACCAAGGGACTAGCGGAGTATGAGCAGTTCTTC.

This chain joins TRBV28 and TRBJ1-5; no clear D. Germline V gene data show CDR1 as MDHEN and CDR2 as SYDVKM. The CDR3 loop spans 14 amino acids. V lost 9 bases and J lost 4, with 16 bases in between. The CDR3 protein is CASKASAVNQPQHF. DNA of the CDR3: TGTGCCAGTAAGGCCTCGGCGGTTAATCAGCCCCAGCATTTT.

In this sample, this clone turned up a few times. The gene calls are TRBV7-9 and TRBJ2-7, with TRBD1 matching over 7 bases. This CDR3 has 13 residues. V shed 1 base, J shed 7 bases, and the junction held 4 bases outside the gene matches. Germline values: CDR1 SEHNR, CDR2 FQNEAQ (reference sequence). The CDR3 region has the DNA TGTGCCAGCAGCTTAGAGGGGGCAGGGGAGCAGTACTTC. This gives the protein CASSLEGAGEQYF.

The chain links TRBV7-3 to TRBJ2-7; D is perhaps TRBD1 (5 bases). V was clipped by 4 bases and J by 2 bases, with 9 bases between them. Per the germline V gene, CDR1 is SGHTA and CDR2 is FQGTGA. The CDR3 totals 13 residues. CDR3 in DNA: TGTGCCAGCAGCTCCGACAGAACCTACGAGCAGTACTTC. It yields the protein CASSSDRTYEQYF.

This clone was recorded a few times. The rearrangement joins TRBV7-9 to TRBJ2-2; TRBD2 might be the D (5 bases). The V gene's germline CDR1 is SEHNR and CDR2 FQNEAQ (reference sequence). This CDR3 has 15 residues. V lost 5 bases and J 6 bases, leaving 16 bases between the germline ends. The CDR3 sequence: CASSPRSGESGELFF. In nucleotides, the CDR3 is TGTGCCAGCAGCCCAAGGTCTGGGGAGTCCGGGGAGCTGTTTTTT. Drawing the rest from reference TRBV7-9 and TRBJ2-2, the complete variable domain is DTGVSQNPRHKITKRGQNVTFRCDPISEHNRLYWYRQTLGQGPEFLTYFQNEAQLEKSRLLSDRFSAERPKGSFSTLEIQRTEQGDSAMYLCASSPRSGESGELFFGEGSRLTVL.

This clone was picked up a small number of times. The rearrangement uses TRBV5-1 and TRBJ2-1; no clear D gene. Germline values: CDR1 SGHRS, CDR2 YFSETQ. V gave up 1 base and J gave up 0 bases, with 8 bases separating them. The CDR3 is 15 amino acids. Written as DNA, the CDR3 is TGCGCCAGCAGCTTGACGTCTAACTCCTACAATGAGCAGTTCTTC. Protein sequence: CASSLTSNSYNEQFF.

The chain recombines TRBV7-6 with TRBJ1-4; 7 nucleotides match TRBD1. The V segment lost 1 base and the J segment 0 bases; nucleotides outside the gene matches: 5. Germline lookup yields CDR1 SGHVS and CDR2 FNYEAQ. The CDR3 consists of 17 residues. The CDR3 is CASSLVGGLATNEKLFF. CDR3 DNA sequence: TGTGCCAGCAGCTTAGTAGGGGGCCTTGCAACTAATGAAAAACTGTTTTTT.

The CDR3 nucleotides are TGTGCCAGCAGTCAGGGGTCAGTCTACGAGCAGTACTTC. Translating it yields CASSQGSVYEQYF. This chain uses TRBV6-1 with TRBJ2-5; a weak D match, TRBD1 (6 bases). With the DNA end fitting TRBJ2-7 better, the J assignment may be wrong. Germline values: CDR1 MNHNS, CDR2 SASEGT. CDR3 length: 13 residues.

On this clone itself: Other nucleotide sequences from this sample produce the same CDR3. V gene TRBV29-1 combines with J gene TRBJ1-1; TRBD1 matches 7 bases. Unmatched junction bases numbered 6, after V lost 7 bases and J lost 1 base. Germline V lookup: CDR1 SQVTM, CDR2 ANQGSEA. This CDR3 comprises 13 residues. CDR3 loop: CSARTGGNTEAFF. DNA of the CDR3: TGCAGCGCGCGGACAGGAGGGAACACTGAAGCTTTCTTT.

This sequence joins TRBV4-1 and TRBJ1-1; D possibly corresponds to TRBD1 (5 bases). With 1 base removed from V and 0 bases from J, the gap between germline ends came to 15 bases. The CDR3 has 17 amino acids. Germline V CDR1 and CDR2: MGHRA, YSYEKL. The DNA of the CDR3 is TGCGCCAGCAGCCAAGCCAAAGACGACAGCCTGAACACTGAAGCTTTCTTT. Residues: CASSQAKDDSLNTEAFF.

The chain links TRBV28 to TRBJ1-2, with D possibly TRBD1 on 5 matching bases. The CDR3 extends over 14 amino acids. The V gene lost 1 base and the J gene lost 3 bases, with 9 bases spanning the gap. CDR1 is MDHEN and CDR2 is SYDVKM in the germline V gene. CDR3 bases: TGTGCCAGCAGTTTATCGGGGGAGGACTATGGCTACACCTTC. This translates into CASSLSGEDYGYTF.

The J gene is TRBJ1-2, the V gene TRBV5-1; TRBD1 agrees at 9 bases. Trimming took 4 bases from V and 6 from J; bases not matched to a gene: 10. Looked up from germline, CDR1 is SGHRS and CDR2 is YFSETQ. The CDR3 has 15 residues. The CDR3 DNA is TGCGCCAGCAGCCGAACCGGACAGGGGATCGATGGCTACACCTTC. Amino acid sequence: CASSRTGQGIDGYTF.

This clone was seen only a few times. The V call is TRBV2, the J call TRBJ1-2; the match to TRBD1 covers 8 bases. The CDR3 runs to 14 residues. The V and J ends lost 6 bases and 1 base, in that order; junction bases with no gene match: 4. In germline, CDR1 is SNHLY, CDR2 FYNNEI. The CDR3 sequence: CASRRTGSNYGYTF. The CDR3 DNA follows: TGTGCCAGCAGACGGACAGGGAGTAACTATGGCTACACCTTC. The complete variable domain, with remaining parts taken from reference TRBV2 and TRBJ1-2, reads EPEVTQTPSHQVTQMGQEVILRCVPISNHLYFYWYRQILGQKVEFLVSFYNNEISEKSEIFDDQFSVERPDGSNFTLKIRSTKLEDSAMYFCASRRTGSNYGYTFGSGTRLTVV.

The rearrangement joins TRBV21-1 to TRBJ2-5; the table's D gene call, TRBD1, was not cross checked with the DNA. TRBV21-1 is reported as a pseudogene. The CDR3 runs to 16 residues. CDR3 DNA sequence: TGTGCCAGCAGCAAAGGTGACGAGGGACACAAAGAGACCCAGTACTTC. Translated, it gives CASSKGDEGHKETQYF.

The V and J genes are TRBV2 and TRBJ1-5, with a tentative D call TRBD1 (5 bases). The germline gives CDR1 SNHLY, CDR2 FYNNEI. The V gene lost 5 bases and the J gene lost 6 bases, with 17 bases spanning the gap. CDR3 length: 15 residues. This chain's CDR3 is CASSRSDSLAQPQHF. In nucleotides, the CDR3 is TGTGCCAGCAGTCGGTCTGACAGTTTGGCTCAGCCCCAGCATTTT.

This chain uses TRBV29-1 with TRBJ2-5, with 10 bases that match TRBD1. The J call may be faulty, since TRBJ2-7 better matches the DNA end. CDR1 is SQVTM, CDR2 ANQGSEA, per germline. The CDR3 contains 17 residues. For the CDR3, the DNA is TGCAGCGTTGAAGAAGCCGGGACAGGGGCCGCGCTCTACGAGCAGTACTTC. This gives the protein CSVEEAGTGAALYEQYF.

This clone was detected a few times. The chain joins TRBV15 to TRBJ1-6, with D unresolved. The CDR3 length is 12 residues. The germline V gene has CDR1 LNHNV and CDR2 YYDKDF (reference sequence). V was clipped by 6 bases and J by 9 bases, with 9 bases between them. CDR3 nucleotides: TGTGCCACCAGTAGTATATCTTCACCCCTCCACTTT. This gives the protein CATSSISSPLHF.

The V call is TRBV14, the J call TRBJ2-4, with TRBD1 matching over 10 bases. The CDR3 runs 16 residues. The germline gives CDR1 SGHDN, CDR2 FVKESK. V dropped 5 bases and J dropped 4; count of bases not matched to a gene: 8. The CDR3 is CASSERQGASKNIQYF. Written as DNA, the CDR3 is TGTGCCAGCAGCGAGCGACAGGGGGCATCGAAAAACATTCAGTACTTC.

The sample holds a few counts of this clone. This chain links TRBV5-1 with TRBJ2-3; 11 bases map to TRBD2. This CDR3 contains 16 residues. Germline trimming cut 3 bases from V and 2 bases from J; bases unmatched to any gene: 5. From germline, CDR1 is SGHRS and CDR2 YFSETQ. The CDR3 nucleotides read TGCGCCAGCAGCTCCGGGACTAGCGGATACACAGATACGCAGTATTTT. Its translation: CASSSGTSGYTDTQYF.

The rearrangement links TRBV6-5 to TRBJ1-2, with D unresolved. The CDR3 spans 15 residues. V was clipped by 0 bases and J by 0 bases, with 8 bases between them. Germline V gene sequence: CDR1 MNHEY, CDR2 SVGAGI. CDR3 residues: CASSYSAGSNYGYTF. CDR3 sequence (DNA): TGTGCCAGCAGTTACTCCGCGGGGTCTAACTATGGCTACACCTTC.

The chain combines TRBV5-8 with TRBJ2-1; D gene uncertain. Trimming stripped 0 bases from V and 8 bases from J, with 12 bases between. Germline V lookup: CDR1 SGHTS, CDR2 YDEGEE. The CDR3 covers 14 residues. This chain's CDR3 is CASSLEINRDEQFF. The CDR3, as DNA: TGTGCCAGCAGCTTGGAAATCAACCGCGATGAGCAGTTCTTC.

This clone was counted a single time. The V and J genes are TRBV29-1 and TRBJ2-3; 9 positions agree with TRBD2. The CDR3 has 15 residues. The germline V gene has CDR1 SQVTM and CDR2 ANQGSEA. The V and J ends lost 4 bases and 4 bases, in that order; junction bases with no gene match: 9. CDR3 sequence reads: CSVVKASGMPDTQYF. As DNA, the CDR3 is TGCAGCGTTGTGAAGGCTAGCGGGATGCCAGATACGCAGTATTTT.

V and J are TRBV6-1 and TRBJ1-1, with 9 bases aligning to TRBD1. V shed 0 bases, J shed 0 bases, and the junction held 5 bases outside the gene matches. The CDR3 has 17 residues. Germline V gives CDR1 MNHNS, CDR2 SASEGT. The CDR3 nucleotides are TGTGCCAGCAGTGAAGCTGGACAGGGGTACTTGAACACTGAAGCTTTCTTT. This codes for CASSEAGQGYLNTEAFF.

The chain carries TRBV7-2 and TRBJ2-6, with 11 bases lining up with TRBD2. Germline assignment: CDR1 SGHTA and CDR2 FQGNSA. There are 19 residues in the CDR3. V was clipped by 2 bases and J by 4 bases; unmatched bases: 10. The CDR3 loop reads CASSLSYSGRAQGANVLTF. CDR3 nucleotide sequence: TGTGCCAGCAGCTTATCATATAGCGGGAGGGCCCAGGGGGCCAACGTCCTGACTTTC. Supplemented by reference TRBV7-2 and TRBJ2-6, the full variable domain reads GAGVSQSPSNKVTEKGKDVELRCDPISGHTALYWYRQSLGQGLEFLIYFQGNSAPDKSGLPSDRFSAERTGGSVSTLTIQRTQQEDSAVYLCASSLSYSGRAQGANVLTFGAGSRLTVL.

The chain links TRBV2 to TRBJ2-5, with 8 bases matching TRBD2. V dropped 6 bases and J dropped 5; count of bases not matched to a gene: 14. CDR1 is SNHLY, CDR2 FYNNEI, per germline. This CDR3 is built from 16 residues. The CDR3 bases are TGTGCCAGCAGGGGGTCATACGGGGGGGCCTTTGAGACCCAGTACTTC. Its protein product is CASRGSYGGAFETQYF.

CDR3 protein: CASSDGQGEYQPQHF. The CDR3 coding sequence is TGTGCCAGCAGCGACGGACAGGGGGAGTATCAGCCCCAGCATTTT. The chain combines TRBV7-9 with TRBJ1-5; 10 bases map to TRBD1. J gave up 5 bases and V 5 bases, and 6 bases lay outside the gene matches. Looked up from germline, CDR1 is SEHNR and CDR2 is FQNEAQ (reference sequence). The CDR3 totals 15 residues.

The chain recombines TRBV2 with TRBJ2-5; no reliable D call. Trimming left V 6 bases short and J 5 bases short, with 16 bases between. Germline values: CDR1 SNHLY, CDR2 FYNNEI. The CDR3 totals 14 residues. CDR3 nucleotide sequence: TGTGCCAGCAGCTACGGAGTGCCCATGGAGACCCAGTACTTC. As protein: CASSYGVPMETQYF.

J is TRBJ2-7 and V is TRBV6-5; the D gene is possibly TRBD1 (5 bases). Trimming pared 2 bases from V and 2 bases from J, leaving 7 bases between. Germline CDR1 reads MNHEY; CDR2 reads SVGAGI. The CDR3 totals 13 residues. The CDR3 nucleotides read TGTGCCAGCAGTTACGGGGCCCCCTACGAGCAGTACTTC. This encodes CASSYGAPYEQYF.

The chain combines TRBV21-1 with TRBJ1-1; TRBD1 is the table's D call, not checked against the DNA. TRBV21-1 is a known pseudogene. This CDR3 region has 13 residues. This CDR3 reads CASRQGQSLGVFF. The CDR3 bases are TGTGCCAGCAGACAGGGACAGAGCTTGGGAGTTTTCTTT.

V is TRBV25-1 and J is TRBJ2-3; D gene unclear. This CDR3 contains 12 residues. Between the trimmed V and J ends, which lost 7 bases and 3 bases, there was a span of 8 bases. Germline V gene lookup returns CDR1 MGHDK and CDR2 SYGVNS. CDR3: CASIATTDTQYF. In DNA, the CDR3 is TGTGCCAGCATTGCGACAACAGATACGCAGTATTTT.

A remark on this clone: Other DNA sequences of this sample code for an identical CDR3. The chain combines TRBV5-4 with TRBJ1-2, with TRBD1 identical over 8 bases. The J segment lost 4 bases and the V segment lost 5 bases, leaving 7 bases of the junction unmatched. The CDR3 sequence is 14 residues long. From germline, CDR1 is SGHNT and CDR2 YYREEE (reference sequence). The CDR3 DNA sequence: TGTGCCAGCAGGCCCACAGGGGGTAGCTATGGCTACACCTTC. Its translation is CASRPTGGSYGYTF. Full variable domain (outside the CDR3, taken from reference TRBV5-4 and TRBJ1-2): ETGVTQSPTHLIKTRGQQVTLRCSSQSGHNTVSWYQQALGQGPQFIFQYYREEENGRGNFPPRFSGLQFPNYSSELNVNALELDDSALYLCASRPTGGSYGYTFGSGTRLTVV.

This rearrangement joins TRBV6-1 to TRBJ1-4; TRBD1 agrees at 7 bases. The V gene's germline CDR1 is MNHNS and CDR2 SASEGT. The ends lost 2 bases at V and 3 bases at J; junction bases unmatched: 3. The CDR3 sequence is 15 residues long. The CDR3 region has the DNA TGTGCCAGCAGTGAATATCAGGGGGCTAATGAAAAACTGTTTTTT. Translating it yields CASSEYQGANEKLFF.